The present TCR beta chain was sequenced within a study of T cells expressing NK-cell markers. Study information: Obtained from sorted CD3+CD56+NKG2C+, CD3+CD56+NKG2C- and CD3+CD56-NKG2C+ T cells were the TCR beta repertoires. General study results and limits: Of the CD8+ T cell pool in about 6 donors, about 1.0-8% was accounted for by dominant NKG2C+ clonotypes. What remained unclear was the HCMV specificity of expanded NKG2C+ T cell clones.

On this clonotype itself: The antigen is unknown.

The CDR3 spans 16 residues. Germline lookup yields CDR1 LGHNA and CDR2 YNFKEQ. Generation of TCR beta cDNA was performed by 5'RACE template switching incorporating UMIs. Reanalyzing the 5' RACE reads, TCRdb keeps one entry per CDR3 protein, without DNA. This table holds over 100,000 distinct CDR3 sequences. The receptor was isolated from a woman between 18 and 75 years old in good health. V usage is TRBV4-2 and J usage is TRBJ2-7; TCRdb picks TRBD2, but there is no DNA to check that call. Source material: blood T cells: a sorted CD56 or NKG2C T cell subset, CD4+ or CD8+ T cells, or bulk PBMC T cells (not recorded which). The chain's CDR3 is CASSSPSASGSYEQYF.